The 23 T cell receptor beta chains listed next were all sequenced from one sample in a study of PD-1 blockade in classical Hodgkin lymphoma. Autologous stem cell transplantation was followed by relapse in every patient, and brentuximab vedotin exposure varied. Some clones are missing from TCRdb's copy, which holds only in-frame ones; the method was immunoSEQ multiplex PCR. The sample includes 55,000 to 60,000 clones, approximately 90% of them seen just once. The material sequenced was peripheral blood mononuclear cells (PBMCs), taken before the second cycle of nivolumab. The receptors derive from a human donor with classical Hodgkin lymphoma.

This chain links TRBV29-1 with TRBJ2-2; D call uncertain. The CDR3 consists of 15 residues. Germline V gene sequence: CDR1 SQVTM, CDR2 ANQGSEA. V dropped 0 bases and J dropped 2 bases, with 10 bases sitting between them. The CDR3 DNA reads as TGCAGCGTTGAAGATCCAGGTGTTAACACCGGGGAGCTGTTTTTT. This encodes CSVEDPGVNTGELFF.

CDR3: CASSQEYGSLQDYGYTF. CDR3 DNA: TGTGCCAGCAGCCAAGAGTACGGGTCTCTTCAGGACTATGGCTACACCTTC. The chain employs TRBV4-2 and TRBJ1-2, with D hard to call. Germline CDR1 reads LGHNA; CDR2 reads YNFKEQ. The CDR3 totals 17 residues. V was pared by 0 bases and J by 3 bases, with 17 bases between.

The rearrangement uses TRBV19 and TRBJ2-3; no reliable D call. From germline, CDR1 is LNHDA and CDR2 SQIVND (reference sequence). The CDR3 sequence is 11 residues long. V lost 6 bases to trimming and J lost 4 bases, with 5 bases between them. The CDR3, as DNA: TGTGCCAGTAGAGAGTCAGATACGCAGTATTTT. Translating gives CASRESDTQYF. The full variable domain, its missing parts supplied by reference TRBV19 and TRBJ2-3, is DGGITQSPKYLFRKEGQNVTLSCEQNLNHDAMYWYRQDPGQGLRLIYYSQIVNDFQKGDIAEGYSVSREKKESFPLTVTSAQKNPTAFYLCASRESDTQYFGPGTRLTVL.

V and J are TRBV6-5 and TRBJ1-3; D is ambiguous. This CDR3 contains 16 residues. The germline V gene has CDR1 MNHEY and CDR2 SVGAGI. With 0 bases removed from V and 0 bases from J, the gap between germline ends came to 9 bases. CDR3 coding DNA: TGTGCCAGCAGTTACTCCCTCGAAAACTCTGGAAACACCATATATTTT. Amino acid sequence: CASSYSLENSGNTIYF.

The V call is TRBV28, the J call TRBJ2-3, with 9 positions matching TRBD2. CDR3 length: 15 residues. Per the germline V gene, CDR1 is MDHEN and CDR2 is SYDVKM. The trim removed 5 bases at V and 3 bases at J, leaving 6 bases unmatched. This CDR3 is CASSPDSGRTDTQYF. CDR3 nucleotides: TGTGCCAGCAGTCCCGATAGCGGGAGAACAGATACGCAGTATTTT.

This clone was seen just once. The V gene is TRBV6-5, the J gene TRBJ2-1, with 11 positions matching TRBD2. The junction had 2 bases not matched to a gene; V was cut back by 6 bases and J by 4 bases. Germline V CDR1 and CDR2: MNHEY, SVGAGI. The CDR3 loop spans 14 amino acids. CDR3 sequence: CASSRLAGYNEQFF. CDR3 nucleotide sequence: TGTGCCAGCAGCAGACTAGCGGGGTACAATGAGCAGTTCTTC.

This rearrangement joins TRBV2 to TRBJ1-5; 9 bases line up with TRBD1. Germline values: CDR1 SNHLY, CDR2 FYNNEI. The CDR3 is 15 residues long. J gave up 4 bases and V 2 bases, and 3 bases lay outside the gene matches. The CDR3 bases are TGTGCCAGCAGTGAAAGGACAGGGGCGAATCAGCCCCAGCATTTT. Its protein is CASSERTGANQPQHF.

The V call is TRBV19, the J call TRBJ1-5; TRBD1 matches at 9 bases. CDR3 length equals 19 residues. CDR1 is LNHDA and CDR2 is SQIVND in the germline V gene (reference sequence). The V gene end was trimmed by 9 bases and the J gene end by 0 bases; junction bases not matched to a gene: 18. The chain's CDR3 is CASQVFVGQGLYSNQPQHF. The CDR3 coding sequence is TGTGCCAGCCAAGTGTTCGTGGGACAGGGACTTTATAGCAATCAGCCCCAGCATTTT.

The chain links TRBV7-6 to TRBJ2-5, with 9 bases fitting TRBD1. V lost 1 base to trimming and J lost 1 base; unmatched junction nucleotides: 4. The CDR3 has 16 amino acids. Per germline, CDR1 SGHVS and CDR2 FNYEAQ. CDR3 sequence: CASSLGTGAIQETQYF. Written as DNA, the CDR3 is TGTGCCAGCAGCTTAGGGACAGGGGCGATCCAAGAGACCCAGTACTTC. Complete variable domain (other parts from reference TRBV7-6 and TRBJ2-5): GAGVSQSPRYKVTKRGQDVALRCDPISGHVSLYWYRQALGQGPEFLTYFNYEAQQDKSGLPNDRFSAERPEGSISTLTIQRTEQRDSAMYRCASSLGTGAIQETQYFGPGTRLLVL.

The gene calls are TRBV30 and TRBJ2-7; possible D gene TRBD1, 5 bases. In germline, CDR1 is GTSNPN, CDR2 SVGIG (reference sequence). The CDR3 contains 12 residues. The CDR3 protein is CALKGFSYEQYF. The CDR3 bases are TGTGCTCTTAAGGGGTTTTCCTACGAGCAGTACTTC.

This sequence joins TRBV7-8 and TRBJ2-1; 8 nucleotides align to TRBD1. This CDR3 spans 15 amino acids. Germline V CDR1 and CDR2: SGHVS, FQNEAQ. Losses at the gene ends were 5 bases for V and 9 bases for J; bases not matched to a gene: 12. The CDR3 is CASSAFRGLGFEQFF. DNA of the CDR3: TGTGCCAGCAGCGCGTTCAGGGGGCTTGGCTTTGAGCAGTTCTTC.

The chain combines TRBV29-1 with TRBJ2-1, with a weak D call TRBD1 (7 bases). V was shortened by 4 bases and J by 7 bases, with 11 bases between the two germline ends. The CDR3 contains 12 residues. The germline gives CDR1 SQVTM, CDR2 ANQGSEA. The CDR3 protein is CSVAQGGNEQFF. The CDR3 nucleotides are TGCAGCGTTGCCCAGGGGGGAAATGAGCAGTTCTTC.

This clone was seen a single time. The chain has TRBV5-4 and TRBJ2-7, with a possible D match to TRBD2 (6 bases). CDR1 and CDR2 (germline): SGHNT, YYREEE (reference sequence). The CDR3 is made up of 14 amino acids. V shed 2 bases and J shed 3 bases, with 12 bases lying between them. The CDR3 sequence is CASSLGDSYYEQYF. The DNA of the CDR3 is TGTGCCAGCAGCTTAGGGGACTCTTACTACGAGCAGTACTTC.

The count of this clone is one. The chain joins TRBV6-5 to TRBJ2-7; 7 bases match TRBD1. With V trimmed by 6 bases and J by 4 bases, 12 bases remained unmatched. Per the germline V gene, CDR1 is MNHEY and CDR2 is SVGAGI. The CDR3 spans 15 residues. The CDR3, as DNA: TGTGCCAGCAGCCGACTGACAGGGTCGGGATACGAGCAGTACTTC. The encoded protein is CASSRLTGSGYEQYF.

The rearrangement links TRBV29-1 to TRBJ1-2; TRBD1 might be the D (6 bases). This CDR3 region has 14 residues. CDR1 is SQVTM, CDR2 ANQGSEA, per germline. Trimming left V 6 bases short and J 0 bases short, with 14 bases between. The DNA of the CDR3 is TGCAGCGTCCACCCCACAGGGTCTAACTATGGCTACACCTTC. Translation gives CSVHPTGSNYGYTF.

This sequence joins TRBV7-2 and TRBJ1-5, with D hard to call. The CDR3 totals 14 residues. V was trimmed by 1 base and J by 3 bases, leaving 7 bases between them. Germline V gene data show CDR1 as SGHTA and CDR2 as FQGNSA. The CDR3 sequence is CASSLGQINQPQHF. CDR3 nucleotide sequence: TGTGCCAGCAGCTTAGGGCAGATCAATCAGCCCCAGCATTTT. Full variable domain (remainder filled in from reference TRBV7-2 and TRBJ1-5): GAGVSQSPSNKVTEKGKDVELRCDPISGHTALYWYRQSLGQGLEFLIYFQGNSAPDKSGLPSDRFSAERTGGSVSTLTIQRTQQEDSAVYLCASSLGQINQPQHFGDGTRLSIL.

This chain connects TRBV5-1 to TRBJ2-7; no definite D call. Germline V lookup: CDR1 SGHRS, CDR2 YFSETQ. CDR3 length: 13 residues. The V gene lost 4 bases and the J gene lost 7 bases, with 15 bases spanning the gap. The CDR3 DNA follows: TGCGCCAGCAGCGAACTAAGCTCGAGGGAGCAGTACTTC. Translated: CASSELSSREQYF. Drawing the rest from reference TRBV5-1 and TRBJ2-7, the complete variable domain is KAGVTQTPRYLIKTRGQQVTLSCSPISGHRSVSWYQQTPGQGLQFLFEYFSETQRNKGNFPGRFSGRQFSNSRSEMNVSTLELGDSALYLCASSELSSREQYFGPGTRLTVT.

The chain joins TRBV6-5 to TRBJ2-5; 7 positions match TRBD1. CDR1 and CDR2 (germline): MNHEY, SVGAGI. With V trimmed by 2 bases and J by 3 bases, 3 bases remained unmatched. The CDR3 is 14 residues long. The CDR3 spells CASSYLDREETQYF. In DNA, the CDR3 is TGTGCCAGCAGTTACCTTGACAGGGAAGAGACCCAGTACTTC.

V usage is TRBV12-5 and J usage is TRBJ1-1; 9 bases align to TRBD1. Germline CDR1 is LGHNT and CDR2 is FRNRAP. V lost 6 bases, J lost 4 bases, and 9 bases stayed unmatched. The CDR3 consists of 15 residues. CDR3 in amino acids: CASGQRTGAVTEAFF. The DNA of the CDR3 is TGTGCTAGTGGCCAGAGGACAGGGGCTGTCACTGAAGCTTTCTTT. The whole variable domain, remainder taken from reference TRBV12-5 and TRBJ1-1, is DARVTQTPRHKVTEMGQEVTMRCQPILGHNTVFWYRQTMMQGLELLAYFRNRAPLDDSGMPKDRFSAEMPDATLATLKIQPSEPRDSAVYFCASGQRTGAVTEAFFGQGTRLTVV.

This chain uses TRBV2 with TRBJ2-7; D possibly corresponds to TRBD2 (5 bases). The germline gives CDR1 SNHLY, CDR2 FYNNEI. With 5 bases removed from V and 2 bases from J, the gap between germline ends came to 7 bases. CDR3 length: 12 residues. CDR3 nucleotide sequence: TGTGCCAGCAGTCGGGATCCCTACGAGCAGTACTTC. Protein: CASSRDPYEQYF.

The chain is built from TRBV5-4 and TRBJ2-2; TRBD2 matches 8 bases. From germline, CDR1 is SGHNT and CDR2 YYREEE (reference sequence). The junction had 1 base not matched to a gene; V was cut back by 0 bases and J by 0 bases. The CDR3 contains 16 residues. CDR3 bases: TGTGCCAGCAGCTTGGGTAGCGGGGCGAACACCGGGGAGCTGTTTTTT. The encoded protein is CASSLGSGANTGELFF.

This clone appeared once. The chain couples TRBV18 to TRBJ2-3, with TRBD2 matching over 11 bases. Unmatched junction bases numbered 7, after V lost 6 bases and J lost 2 bases. CDR3 size: 16 residues. The germline CDR1 and CDR2 sequences are KGHSH and LQKENI. As DNA, the CDR3 is TGTGCCAGCTCTCCGGGACTAGCGGATTTCACAGATACGCAGTATTTT. Translation gives CASSPGLADFTDTQYF.

The chain joins TRBV10-1 to TRBJ2-7; possibly TRBD2 for D (6 bases). There are 13 residues in the CDR3. Trimming cost V 3 bases and J 3 bases, with 9 bases left between them. Germline V CDR1 and CDR2: WNHNN, SYGVQD (reference sequence). The CDR3, as DNA: TGCGCCAGCAGTGAAGGGACTGACTACGAGCAGTACTTC. It yields the protein CASSEGTDYEQYF.